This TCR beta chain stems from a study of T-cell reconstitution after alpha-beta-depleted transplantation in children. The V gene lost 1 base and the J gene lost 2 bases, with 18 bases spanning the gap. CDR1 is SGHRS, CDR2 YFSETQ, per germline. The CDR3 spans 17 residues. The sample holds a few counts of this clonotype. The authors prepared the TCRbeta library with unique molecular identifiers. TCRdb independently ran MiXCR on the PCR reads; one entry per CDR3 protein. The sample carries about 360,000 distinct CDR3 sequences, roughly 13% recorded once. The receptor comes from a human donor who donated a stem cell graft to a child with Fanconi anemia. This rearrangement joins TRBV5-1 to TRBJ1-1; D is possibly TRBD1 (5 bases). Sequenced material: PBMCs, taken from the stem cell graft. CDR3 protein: CASSLLPAGGGNTEAFF. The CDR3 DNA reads TGCGCCAGCAGCTTGCTCCCGGCGGGGGGAGGAAACACTGAAGCTTTCTTT.